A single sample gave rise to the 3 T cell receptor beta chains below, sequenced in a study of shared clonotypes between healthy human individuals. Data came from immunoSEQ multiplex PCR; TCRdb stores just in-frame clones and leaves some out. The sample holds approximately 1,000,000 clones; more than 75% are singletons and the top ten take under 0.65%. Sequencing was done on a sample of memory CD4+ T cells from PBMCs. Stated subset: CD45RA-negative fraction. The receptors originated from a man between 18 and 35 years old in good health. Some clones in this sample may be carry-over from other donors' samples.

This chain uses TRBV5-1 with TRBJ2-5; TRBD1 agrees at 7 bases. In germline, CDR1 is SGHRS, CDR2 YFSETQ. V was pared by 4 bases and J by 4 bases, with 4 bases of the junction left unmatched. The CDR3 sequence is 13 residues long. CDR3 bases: TGCGCCAGCAGCCAGACAGGGCTAGAGACCCAGTACTTC. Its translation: CASSQTGLETQYF.

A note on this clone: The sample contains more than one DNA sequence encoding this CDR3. The CDR3: CASSPGEETQYF. CDR3 nucleotides: TGTGCCAGCTCTCCCGGGGAAGAGACCCAGTACTTC. The V and J genes are TRBV18 and TRBJ2-5; maybe TRBD2 (5 bases). CDR3 size: 12 residues. The V gene's germline CDR1 is KGHSH and CDR2 LQKENI. V dropped 6 bases and J dropped 3 bases, with 8 bases sitting between them.

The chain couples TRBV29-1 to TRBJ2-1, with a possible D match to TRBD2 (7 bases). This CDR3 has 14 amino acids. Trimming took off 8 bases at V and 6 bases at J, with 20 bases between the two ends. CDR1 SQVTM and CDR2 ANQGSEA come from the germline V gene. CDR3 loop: CSFRGRETFNEQFF. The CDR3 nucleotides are TGCAGCTTCCGGGGGCGGGAGACGTTCAATGAGCAGTTCTTC.